This record looks at one T cell receptor (beta chain) sequence and its context. Antigen: not known. The sample is drawn from a study of cytomegalovirus exposure and HLA in healthy donors. Germline-derived CDR1 and CDR2 are SGHDT and YYEEEE. CDR3 size: 13 residues. Deletions cut 2 bases from V and 1 base from J, with 7 bases between. Assay used: immunoSEQ multiplex PCR; TCRdb lists only in-frame clones, some missing. Among 150,000 to 200,000 clones listed, around 84% were seen once. Regarding the study as a whole: In vitro confirmation showed three CMV-associated chains to be CMV antigen specific. Per published reports, the classifier diagnosed cytomegalovirus status with high specificity and sensitivity.

The V and J genes are TRBV5-6 and TRBJ2-7; a possible D gene is TRBD1 (5 bases). The receptor comes from a man in his late teens or twenties in good health and CMV-seropositive. Sequencing was performed on PBMCs. DNA for the CDR3: TGTGCCAGCAGCTTCAGGGATTCCTACGAGCAGTACTTC. It translates to CASSFRDSYEQYF. Supplemented by reference TRBV5-6 and TRBJ2-7, the full variable domain reads DAGVTQSPTHLIKTRGQQVTLRCSPKSGHDTVSWYQQALGQGPQFIFQYYEEEERQRGNFPDRFSGHQFPNYSSELNVNALLLGDSALYLCASSFRDSYEQYFGPGTRLTVT.